One sample yielded the 3 T cell receptor beta chains listed below, sequenced in a study of cytomegalovirus exposure and HLA in healthy donors. 60 Vbeta and 13 Jbeta primers were used in PCR. Some clones are missing from TCRdb's copy, which holds only in-frame ones; the method was immunoSEQ multiplex PCR. The profile shows approximately 120,000 clones, around 80% of them singletons. The specimen was PBMCs. These TCRs come from a young man in good health and CMV-seropositive.

The sample holds a few counts of this clone. The rearrangement uses TRBV7-9 and TRBJ2-7; D remains unclear. The V gene lost 3 bases and the J gene lost 0 bases, with 6 bases spanning the gap. CDR1 and CDR2 (germline): SEHNR, FQNEAQ (reference sequence). The CDR3 covers 13 residues. The CDR3 is CASSLRPSYEQYF. The CDR3 region has the DNA TGTGCCAGCAGCTTGCGGCCCTCCTACGAGCAGTACTTC. Complete variable domain (other parts from reference TRBV7-9 and TRBJ2-7): DTGVSQNPRHKITKRGQNVTFRCDPISEHNRLYWYRQTLGQGPEFLTYFQNEAQLEKSRLLSDRFSAERPKGSFSTLEIQRTEQGDSAMYLCASSLRPSYEQYFGPGTRLTVT.

The chain joins TRBV6-1 to TRBJ2-7; TRBD1 agrees at 9 bases. The CDR3 spans 15 residues. Per the germline V gene, CDR1 is MNHNS and CDR2 is SASEGT. After removal of 7 bases from V and 5 bases from J, the junction contained 12 bases not matched to a gene. The CDR3 coding sequence is TGTGCCAGCACCGGAATACAGGGGGCGCGCAACGAGCAGTACTTC. It codes for CASTGIQGARNEQYF.

The rearrangement joins TRBV19 to TRBJ1-5; D might be TRBD1 (6 bases). Trimming took 7 bases from V and 0 from J, leaving 10 bases between them. Germline assignment: CDR1 LNHDA and CDR2 SQIVND (reference sequence). The CDR3 contains 14 residues. CDR3 in DNA: TGTGCCAGTATGACCAGGGGTAGCAATCAGCCCCAGCATTTT. It specifies CASMTRGSNQPQHF.